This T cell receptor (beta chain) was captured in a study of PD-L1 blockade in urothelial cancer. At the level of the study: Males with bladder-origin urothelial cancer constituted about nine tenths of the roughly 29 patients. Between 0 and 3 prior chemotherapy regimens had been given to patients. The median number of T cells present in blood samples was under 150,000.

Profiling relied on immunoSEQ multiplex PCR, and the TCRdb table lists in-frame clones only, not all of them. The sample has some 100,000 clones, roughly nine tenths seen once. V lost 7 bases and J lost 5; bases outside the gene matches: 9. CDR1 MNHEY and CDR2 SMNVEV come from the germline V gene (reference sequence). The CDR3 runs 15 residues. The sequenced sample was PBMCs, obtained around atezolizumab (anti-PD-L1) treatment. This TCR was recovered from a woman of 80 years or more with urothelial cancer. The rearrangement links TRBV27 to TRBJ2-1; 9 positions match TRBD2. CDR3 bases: TGTGCCAGCACCCAGGTCGCTAGCGGGGACAATGAGCAGTTCTTC. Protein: CASTQVASGDNEQFF.